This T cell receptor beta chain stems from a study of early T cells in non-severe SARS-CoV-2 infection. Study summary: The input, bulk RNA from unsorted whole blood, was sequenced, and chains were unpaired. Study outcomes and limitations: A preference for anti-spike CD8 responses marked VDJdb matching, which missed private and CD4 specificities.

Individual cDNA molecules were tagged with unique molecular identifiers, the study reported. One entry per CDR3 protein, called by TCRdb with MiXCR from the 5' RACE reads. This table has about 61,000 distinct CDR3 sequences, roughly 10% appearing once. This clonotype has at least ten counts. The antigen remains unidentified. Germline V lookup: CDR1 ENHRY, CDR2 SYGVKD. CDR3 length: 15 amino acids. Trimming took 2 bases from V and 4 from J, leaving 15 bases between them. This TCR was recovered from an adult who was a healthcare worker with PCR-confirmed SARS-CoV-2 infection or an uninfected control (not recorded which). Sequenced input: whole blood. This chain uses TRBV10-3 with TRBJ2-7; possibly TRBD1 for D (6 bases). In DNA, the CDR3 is TGTGCCATCAGTGAGGGGACATTAGCTGGATACGAGCAGTACTTC. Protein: CAISEGTLAGYEQYF.